These T cell receptor beta chains were read from a single sample in a study of T cells expressing NK-cell markers. TCRdb reprocessed the 5' RACE reads; each CDR3 protein has one entry and no DNA is given. The table for this sample gives tens of thousands of distinct CDR3 sequences. Sequencing input: blood T cells: a sorted CD56 or NKG2C T cell subset, CD4+ or CD8+ T cells, or bulk PBMC T cells (not recorded which). Source of these receptors: a woman aged 18 to 69 in good health. CDR3s include the opening cysteine and the closing phenylalanine or tryptophan.

CDR3 length: 14
J gene: TRBJ2-1
V gene: TRBV5-1
CDR3 protein: CASSEGGVYNEQFF

CDR3 length: 12
J gene: TRBJ2-4
V gene: TRBV5-1
CDR3 protein: CANGQGRNIQYF

CDR3 length: 17
J gene: TRBJ1-4
V gene: TRBV5-1
CDR3 protein: CASSLEGQGIYYEKLFF

CDR3 length: 14
J gene: TRBJ1-1
V gene: TRBV5-1
CDR3 protein: CASSFGTVNTEAFF

CDR3 length: 16
J gene: TRBJ2-7
V gene: TRBV4-1
CDR3 protein: CASSQATYEGRYEQYF

CDR3 length: 19
J gene: TRBJ2-1
V gene: TRBV13
CDR3 protein: CASSPGPGSTSGRINEQFF

CDR3 length: 15
J gene: TRBJ2-3
V gene: TRBV4-2
CDR3 protein: CASRSSGASTDTQYF

CDR3 length: 13
J gene: TRBJ1-1
V gene: TRBV4-1
CDR3 protein: CASSLLDRVEAFF

CDR3 length: 13
J gene: TRBJ2-1
V gene: TRBV5-4
CDR3 protein: CASSLAKGVEQFF

CDR3 length: 13
J gene: TRBJ2-2
V gene: TRBV5-1
CDR3 protein: CASNLRESGELFF

CDR3 length: 13
J gene: TRBJ1-2
V gene: TRBV27
CDR3 protein: CASRSGGAYGYTF

CDR3 length: 14
J gene: TRBJ2-1
V gene: TRBV7-2
CDR3 protein: CASTKREGLNEQFF

CDR3 length: 18
J gene: TRBJ2-3
V gene: TRBV5-1
CDR3 protein: CASSLDTHRRECGDTQYF